This T cell receptor beta chain is from a study of blood T cell repertoires in COVID-19. Study overall: Sources were T cells, B-cell-depleted T cells, or PBMCs; the material itself was cDNA or gDNA.

TCRdb's table, derived via immunoSEQ multiplex PCR, lists solely in-frame clones and lacks some. The table includes about 82,000 clones, around 72% detected once. The CDR3 covers 17 residues. Germline trimming cut 2 bases from V and 4 bases from J; bases unmatched to any gene: 9. Germline CDR1 MNHEY, CDR2 SVGEGT. V usage is TRBV6-2 or TRBV6-3 and J usage is TRBJ2-7, with 12 bases lining up with TRBD2. The sequence was obtained from a human donor with acute or convalescent COVID-19. The donor label of this sample is uncertain. Input material: peripheral blood. CDR3 in amino acids: CASSYGASGRAYYEQYF. DNA of the CDR3: TGTGCCAGCAGTTACGGAGCTAGCGGGAGGGCCTATTACGAGCAGTACTTC.